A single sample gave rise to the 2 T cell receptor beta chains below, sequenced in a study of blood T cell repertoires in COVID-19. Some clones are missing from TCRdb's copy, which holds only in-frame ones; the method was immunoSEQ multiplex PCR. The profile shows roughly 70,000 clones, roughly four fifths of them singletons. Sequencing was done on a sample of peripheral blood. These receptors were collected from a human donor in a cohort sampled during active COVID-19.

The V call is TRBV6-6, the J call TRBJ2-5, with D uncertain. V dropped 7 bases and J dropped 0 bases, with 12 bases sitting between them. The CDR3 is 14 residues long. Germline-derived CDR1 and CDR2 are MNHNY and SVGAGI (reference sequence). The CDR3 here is CASNNRQNQETQYF. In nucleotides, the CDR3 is TGTGCCAGCAACAACAGACAAAACCAAGAGACCCAGTACTTC.

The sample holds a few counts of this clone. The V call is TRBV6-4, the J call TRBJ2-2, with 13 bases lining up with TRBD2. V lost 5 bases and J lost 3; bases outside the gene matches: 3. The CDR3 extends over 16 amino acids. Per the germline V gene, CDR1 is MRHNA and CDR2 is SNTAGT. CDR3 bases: TGTGCCAGCAGTAATGGACTAGCGGGAGACACCGGGGAGCTGTTTTTT. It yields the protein CASSNGLAGDTGELFF.